This entry lists 16 T cell receptor beta chains sequenced from one sample in a study of control samples from healthy donors and cancer patients. Generated by immunoSEQ multiplex PCR, the TCRdb table keeps only in-frame clones and is missing some. Seen here are just over 90,000 clones, about 88% observed once, and the top ten hold about 1.3%. The sequenced material came from blood. The source is a woman in her 50s in good health.

This chain uses TRBV5-6 with TRBJ2-5, with D possibly being TRBD2 (6 bases). V was clipped by 3 bases and J by 4 bases, with 22 bases between them. CDR3 length equals 17 residues. CDR1 SGHDT and CDR2 YYEEEE come from the germline V gene. CDR3 nucleotides: TGTGCCAGCAGCTCCCCGGGAGTGTGGGGGGTGCGAGAGACCCAGTACTTC. Protein product: CASSSPGVWGVRETQYF.

The chain combines TRBV6-5 with TRBJ1-5; TRBD1 matches 10 bases. The germline gives CDR1 MNHEY, CDR2 SVGAGI. Germline trimming cut 0 bases from V and 7 bases from J; bases unmatched to any gene: 3. The CDR3 runs to 15 residues. The CDR3: CASSYSGQGRQPQHF. The CDR3 nucleotides read TGTGCCAGCAGTTACTCGGGACAGGGGAGGCAGCCCCAGCATTTT.

The V and J genes are TRBV28 and TRBJ1-6; 8 bases map to TRBD1. Germline CDR1 reads MDHEN; CDR2 reads SYDVKM. This CDR3 is 15 amino acids long. With 6 bases clipped from V and 7 bases from J, the junction kept 8 bases outside the gene matches. The CDR3 DNA sequence: TGTGCCAGCAGGGCCCGGGACAGGCTCAATTCACCCCTCCACTTT. It encodes CASRARDRLNSPLHF.

V gene TRBV7-3 combines with J gene TRBJ1-5, with D possibly matching TRBD1 (5 bases). Trimming cost V 2 bases and J 1 base, with 9 bases left between them. The length of the CDR3 is 15 residues. Germline V gene lookup returns CDR1 SGHTA and CDR2 FQGTGA. The CDR3 DNA is TGTGCCAGCAGCTTATATGGGGGAAGCAATCAGCCCCAGCATTTT. Translation gives CASSLYGGSNQPQHF.

The chain joins TRBV5-6 to TRBJ1-2, with 7 nucleotides matching TRBD1. Germline CDR1 SGHDT, CDR2 YYEEEE. V lost 0 bases, J lost 4 bases, and 3 bases stayed unmatched. This CDR3 has 14 amino acids. The CDR3 nucleotides are TGTGCCAGCAGCTTGGGACAGGGTGTCTATGGCTACACCTTC. As protein: CASSLGQGVYGYTF.

The chain has TRBV12-3 or TRBV12-4 and TRBJ1-1; no clear D. V was shortened by 5 bases and J by 1 base, with 2 bases between the two germline ends. The CDR3 totals 11 residues. The CDR3 bases are TGTGCCAGCAGTCCGAACACTGAAGCTTTCTTT. Translation: CASSPNTEAFF.

CDR3 in amino acids: CASSQGLPGQPQHF. The CDR3 nucleotides are TGTGCCAGCAGCCAAGGACTGCCCGGTCAGCCCCAGCATTTT. The gene calls are TRBV3-1 (or the pseudogene TRBV3-2) and TRBJ1-5; D gene unclear. Trimming cost V 1 base and J 6 bases, with 10 bases left between them. The CDR3 covers 14 residues. The germline V gene encodes CDR1 LGHDT and CDR2 YNNKEL (reference sequence).

The genes are TRBV27 and TRBJ2-7; D call uncertain. The CDR3 contains 16 residues. In germline, CDR1 is MNHEY, CDR2 SMNVEV (reference sequence). V was pared by 7 bases and J by 1 base, with 20 bases between. In DNA form, the CDR3 reads TGTGCCAGCATCTTCCTTATGTGGAGCCCGTCCTACGAGCAGTACTTC. Protein product: CASIFLMWSPSYEQYF.

The chain combines TRBV5-6 with TRBJ1-1; 11 bases are shared with TRBD1. Trimming took 2 bases from V and 5 from J; bases not matched to a gene: 5. Germline CDR1 SGHDT, CDR2 YYEEEE. The CDR3 contains 15 residues. DNA for the CDR3: TGTGCCAGCAGCTTAACCGGGACAGGGGGGACTGAAGCTTTCTTT. As protein: CASSLTGTGGTEAFF.

The chain recombines TRBV27 with TRBJ1-5; D may be TRBD1 (5 bases). Trimming took off 7 bases at V and 0 bases at J, with 16 bases between the two ends. The germline gives CDR1 MNHEY, CDR2 SMNVEV (reference sequence). The CDR3 runs 16 residues. The CDR3 here is CASNLGGGYSNQPQHF. In nucleotides, the CDR3 is TGTGCCAGCAACCTCGGGGGGGGTTATAGCAATCAGCCCCAGCATTTT.

This clone was found a few times. The V call is TRBV19, the J call TRBJ1-1; no clear D. With 5 bases removed from V and 7 bases from J, the gap between germline ends came to 23 bases. Looked up from germline, CDR1 is LNHDA and CDR2 is SQIVND (reference sequence). This CDR3 contains 16 residues. The CDR3, as DNA: TGTGCCAGTAGTGTGATGGGCCTTAGACGAGGTATTGAAGCTTTCTTT. It is translated as CASSVMGLRRGIEAFF.

This sequence joins TRBV28 and TRBJ1-1; possibly TRBD1 for D (5 bases). Trimming took 8 bases from V and 11 from J, leaving 21 bases between them. Germline lookup yields CDR1 MDHEN and CDR2 SYDVKM. The CDR3 loop spans 13 amino acids. The CDR3 nucleotides are TGTGCCAGCGGGGGAAGGGGACCCTCCCAGGCTTTCTTT. This codes for CASGGRGPSQAFF.

The V call is TRBV6-6, the J call TRBJ1-2; 7 positions agree with TRBD1. V was pared by 5 bases and J by 4 bases, with 7 bases of the junction left unmatched. This CDR3 is 14 amino acids long. CDR1 is MNHNY and CDR2 is SVGAGI in the germline V gene (reference sequence). CDR3 loop: CASSQGDRFYGYTF. The CDR3 DNA reads as TGTGCCAGCAGTCAGGGGGACAGATTCTATGGCTACACCTTC.

This chain uses TRBV15 with TRBJ2-6; D tentatively reads TRBD1 or TRBD2 (5 bases each). Germline lookup yields CDR1 LNHNV and CDR2 YYDKDF (reference sequence). There are 16 residues in the CDR3. Trimming removed 5 bases from V and 1 base from J, with 12 bases in between. This CDR3 reads CATSGLRGSGANVLTF. The CDR3 coding sequence is TGTGCCACCAGCGGCCTGAGGGGATCTGGGGCCAACGTCCTGACTTTC.

The chain joins TRBV7-9 to TRBJ1-5, with 11 positions matching TRBD1. Trimming removed 5 bases from V and 1 base from J; junction bases left unmatched: 4. The CDR3 runs to 16 residues. Germline CDR1 reads SEHNR; CDR2 reads FQNEAQ (reference sequence). CDR3 loop: CASSRDRGNSNQPQHF. The CDR3 bases are TGTGCCAGCAGCCGGGACAGGGGGAACAGCAATCAGCCCCAGCATTTT.

About this clone: One end of the junction is discordant with germline, which a read error may explain. J is TRBJ1-1 and V is TRBV7-2; 8 bases map to TRBD1. The germline V gene has CDR1 SGHTA and CDR2 FQGNSA. The CDR3 sequence is 13 residues long. The CDR3 region is CATYRDRYTAAFF. CDR3 in DNA: TGTGCCACCTATCGGGACAGGTACACTGCAGCTTTCTTT.